This TCR beta chain is drawn from a study of siplizumab effects on memory and regulatory T cells. Study-wide results and limits: A minor share of alloreactive clones matched unstimulated subsets. Proliferating siplizumab-culture Treg suppressive function went unconfirmed.

The protocol was immunoSEQ multiplex PCR, while the TCRdb copy is restricted to in-frame clones and leaves out a portion. The table shows 90,000 to 120,000 clones, with 92% occurring only once. To note about this clone: What it binds is unknown.

CDR1 and CDR2 (germline): SGHKS, YYEKEE (reference sequence). V dropped 1 base and J dropped 3 bases, with 15 bases sitting between them. The CDR3 has 16 amino acids. The chain recombines TRBV5-5 with TRBJ2-3; D is possibly TRBD2 (6 bases). The sequence came from a human donor in good health. The sequenced material came from Tregs sorted from blood. The CDR3 spells CASSLWSGRGTDTQYF. Here the CDR3 DNA reads TGTGCCAGCAGCTTGTGGAGCGGCCGGGGGACAGATACGCAGTATTTT.